The next 14 T cell receptor beta chains were all read from a single sample in a study of T cell responses to AZD1222 COVID-19 vaccine. Measured with immunoSEQ multiplex PCR; TCRdb has only the in-frame clones, and not every one. The sample lists approximately 190,000 clones; approximately 91% were seen once. Sequencing used peripheral blood, obtained on day 0 of AZD1222 vaccination. These receptors all come from an adult in good health.

This clone appeared once. V gene TRBV1 combines with J gene TRBJ1-5; whether TRBD1, the table's D call, matches the DNA was not checked. TRBV1 is a known pseudogene. This CDR3 has 14 residues. CDR3 region: CTSRTGLGNQPQHF. CDR3 DNA sequence: TGCACCAGCAGGACAGGTCTGGGGAATCAGCCCCAGCATTTT.

V is TRBV5-1 and J is TRBJ1-2; D call uncertain. The CDR3 has 15 amino acids. Trimming took 2 bases from V and 0 from J, leaving 11 bases between them. Per germline, CDR1 SGHRS and CDR2 YFSETQ. The CDR3 region is CASSFSANTNYGYTF. Written as DNA, the CDR3 is TGCGCCAGCAGCTTTTCGGCAAATACTAACTATGGCTACACCTTC.

This clone came up once. The chain uses TRBV11-2 and TRBJ2-7; TRBD2 might be the D (6 bases). The CDR3 sequence is 14 residues long. The V end lost 1 base, the J end lost 2 bases, and 9 bases lay between the germline ends. Germline CDR1 and CDR2: SGHAT and FQNNGV. The chain's CDR3 is CASSLGGGAYEQYF. The CDR3 DNA reads TGTGCCAGCAGCTTAGGAGGCGGGGCCTACGAGCAGTACTTC. Complete variable domain (other parts from reference TRBV11-2 and TRBJ2-7): EAGVAQSPRYKIIEKRQSVAFWCNPISGHATLYWYQQILGQGPKLLIQFQNNGVVDDSQLPKDRFSAERLKGVDSTLKIQPAKLEDSAVYLCASSLGGGAYEQYFGPGTRLTVT.

This rearrangement joins TRBV5-4 to TRBJ2-2, with D perhaps matching TRBD1 (5 bases). CDR3 length equals 15 residues. Deletions cut 1 base from V and 7 bases from J, with 14 bases between. Germline V gives CDR1 SGHNT, CDR2 YYREEE (reference sequence). CDR3 protein: CASSLPQGDYGELFF. The CDR3 region has the DNA TGTGCCAGCAGCTTGCCCCAGGGTGATTACGGGGAGCTGTTTTTT. The entire variable domain, with the rest obtained from reference TRBV5-4 and TRBJ2-2, is as follows: ETGVTQSPTHLIKTRGQQVTLRCSSQSGHNTVSWYQQALGQGPQFIFQYYREEENGRGNFPPRFSGLQFPNYSSELNVNALELDDSALYLCASSLPQGDYGELFFGEGSRLTVL.

Worth noting for this clone: A junction end diverges from the germline sequence, so it may reflect a read error. The gene calls are TRBV6-6 and TRBJ1-4, with 7 positions matching TRBD1. CDR3 size: 16 residues. From germline, CDR1 is MNHNY and CDR2 SVGAGI (reference sequence). The CDR3 DNA reads as TGTGCCAGCAGTAACTCTGTGACAGGGAACGATGAAAAACTGTTTTTT. Its protein product is CASSNSVTGNDEKLFF.

The chain recombines TRBV3-1 (or the pseudogene TRBV3-2) with TRBJ2-2; the match to TRBD2 covers 14 bases. Per germline, CDR1 LGHDT and CDR2 YNNKEL (reference sequence). The CDR3 covers 20 residues. Losses at the gene ends were 0 bases for V and 1 base for J; bases not matched to a gene: 7. In nucleotides, the CDR3 is TGTGCCAGCAGCCAAGAGTTTGGACTAGCGGGAGGCCGGAACACCGGGGAGCTGTTTTTT. Protein sequence: CASSQEFGLAGGRNTGELFF.

The chain recombines TRBV9 with TRBJ2-7; 7 bases map to TRBD1. Germline V gene lookup returns CDR1 SGDLS and CDR2 YYNGEE. V shed 0 bases, J shed 1 base, and the junction held 4 bases outside the gene matches. This CDR3 has 15 residues. In DNA, the CDR3 is TGTGCCAGCAGCGTAGCTGGGACAGCGTCCTACGAGCAGTACTTC. Protein sequence: CASSVAGTASYEQYF.

The J gene is TRBJ1-6, the V gene TRBV14; D uncertain. Trimming pared 1 base from V and 7 bases from J, leaving 8 bases between. The CDR3 loop spans 14 amino acids. CDR1 and CDR2 from the germline V gene are SGHDN and FVKESK. The CDR3 region is CASSQVAANSPLHF. In DNA, the CDR3 is TGTGCCAGCAGCCAAGTGGCGGCGAATTCACCCCTCCACTTT.

The chain recombines TRBV27 with TRBJ2-3, with D unclear. This CDR3 spans 12 amino acids. Germline assignment: CDR1 MNHEY and CDR2 SMNVEV (reference sequence). Trimming took off 5 bases at V and 2 bases at J, with 5 bases between the two ends. The CDR3 sequence: CASSTNTDTQYF. CDR3 in DNA: TGTGCCAGCAGTACCAACACAGATACGCAGTATTTT.

This sequence joins TRBV12-3 or TRBV12-4 and TRBJ1-2, with 8 bases identical to TRBD1. Germline trimming cut 5 bases from V and 5 bases from J; bases unmatched to any gene: 4. The CDR3 length is 13 residues. Written as DNA, the CDR3 is TGTGCCAGCAGTACGACAGGGGTATATGGCTACACCTTC. Translation gives CASSTTGVYGYTF.

The V call is TRBV18, the J call TRBJ1-3; TRBD1 agrees at 10 bases. Germline V lookup: CDR1 KGHSH, CDR2 LQKENI. J was trimmed by 4 bases and V by 3 bases; bases with no gene match: 3. This CDR3 contains 15 residues. CDR3 sequence (DNA): TGTGCCAGCTCACCGCAGACAGGGGGCGGAAACACCATATATTTT. Amino acid sequence: CASSPQTGGGNTIYF.

Here the CDR3 reads CSVESASYEQYF. The CDR3 nucleotides are TGCAGCGTTGAATCGGCCTCCTACGAGCAGTACTTC. The chain joins TRBV29-1 to TRBJ2-7, with D unresolved. Trimming stripped 2 bases from V and 0 bases from J, with 5 bases between. CDR1 SQVTM and CDR2 ANQGSEA come from the germline V gene. The CDR3 length is 12 residues.

The chain combines TRBV6-2 or TRBV6-3 with TRBJ1-2; D might be TRBD1 (6 bases). The germline CDR1 and CDR2 sequences are MNHEY and SVGEGT. Trimming removed 0 bases from V and 2 bases from J, with 19 bases in between. The CDR3 consists of 18 residues. The CDR3 DNA reads as TGTGCCAGCAGTTACTCGGTGGGGGGCCTGGAAAAAAACTATGGCTACACCTTC. Translating gives CASSYSVGGLEKNYGYTF.

This clone was picked up a small number of times. The V call is TRBV11-2, the J call TRBJ2-7; TRBD1 or TRBD2 may be the D gene (5 bases each). Trimming took 4 bases from V and 3 from J, leaving 13 bases between them. Germline V gives CDR1 SGHAT, CDR2 FQNNGV. The CDR3 is made up of 14 amino acids. CDR3 DNA sequence: TGTGCCAGCAGCTCCCCCGGGACCCACTACGAGCAGTACTTC. It yields the protein CASSSPGTHYEQYF.